This is a list of T cell receptor beta chains from one sample in a study of shared clonotypes between healthy human individuals. Clones were sequenced by immunoSEQ multiplex PCR, and TCRdb holds only the in-frame ones, with some missing. This sample has under 750,000 clones, with over 60% found just once. The sequenced material came from memory CD4+ T cells sorted from blood. The receptors were sampled from a woman under 40 in good health. The CDR3 runs from the conserved cysteine through the conserved F or W. The order of the fields is J gene, CDR3 length, V gene, CDR3 protein.

>TRBJ2-3|16|TRBV4-1
CASSQDPGASTDTQYF
>TRBJ2-7|11|TRBV10-3
CAISAFDEQYF
>TRBJ2-1|15|TRBV27
CASSLSGSQYNEQFF
>TRBJ1-6|14|TRBV28
CASLTTGKISPLHF
>TRBJ2-7|13|TRBV6-1
CASSENHGYEQYF
>TRBJ1-1|13|TRBV6-5
CASRQGMNTEAFF
>TRBJ1-3|14|TRBV6-1
CASIWTETGNTIYF
>TRBJ2-7|17|TRBV19
CASSPTSGRSTTYEQYF
>TRBJ2-2|15|TRBV11-1
CASSSPNQGSGELFF
>TRBJ2-1|15|TRBV5-1
CASSLVWGDVYEQFF
>TRBJ2-1|15|TRBV11-2
CASSRPGQRGNEQFF
>TRBJ1-5|15|TRBV7-6
CASSFSGGDNQPQHF
>TRBJ2-3|15|TRBV7-9
CASSLGGSGTDTQYF
>TRBJ2-2|13|TRBV5-4
CASSLVGAGELFF
>TRBJ1-4|14|TRBV11-2
CASSRGPSDEKLFF
>TRBJ2-6|15|TRBV6-5
CASSRTASGANVLTF
>TRBJ2-3|15|TRBV28
CASRLAGVGGDTQYF
>TRBJ1-2|13|TRBV7-9
CASSKHNNYGYTF
>TRBJ2-4|14|TRBV11-2
CAGSLELGSNIQYF
>TRBJ1-1|16|TRBV5-4
CASSLEQGERLDEAFF
>TRBJ1-4|16|TRBV2
CASRQGLGATNEKLFF
>TRBJ1-1|16|TRBV15
CATSRDRGSMNTEAFF
>TRBJ1-1|11|TRBV28
CASSYRTEAFF
>TRBJ2-4|19|TRBV11-2
CASSLTEGNGDRGKNIQYF
>TRBJ2-2|13|TRBV14
CASSFYSSGELFF
>TRBJ2-1|16|TRBV30
CAWSFTGTSRSNEQFF
>TRBJ2-7|14|TRBV29-1
CSVEPSKAPYEQYF
>TRBJ2-5|16|TRBV5-4
CASSRTSGTQWETQYF
>TRBJ1-4|16|TRBV5-6
CASSTDRGRVNEKLFF
>TRBJ1-2|13|TRBV28
CASSLDALRGYTF
>TRBJ2-5|15|TRBV7-9
CASTVGQGARETQYF
>TRBJ1-3|15|TRBV5-1
CASSLAPNSGNTIYF
>TRBJ2-1|10|TRBV20-1
CSAKGNEQFF
>TRBJ2-3|16|TRBV7-2
CASSYGQASRTDTQYF
>TRBJ1-4|13|TRBV28
CASLRGSNEKLFF
>TRBJ2-5|14|TRBV18
CASSTGTQGETQYF
>TRBJ2-5|17|TRBV7-8
CASSSSVAGRGVETQYF
>TRBJ2-7|14|TRBV5-1
CASRLVGGDYEQYF
>TRBJ2-3|16|TRBV5-1
CASTRDGRGVTDTQYF
>TRBJ1-2|15|TRBV5-8
CASSLMQGANYGYTF
>TRBJ2-3|16|TRBV27
CASSLRTSGPPDTQYF
>TRBJ2-7|15|TRBV5-1
CASSLMQGNHYEQYF
>TRBJ2-1|16|TRBV9
CASSVGLAGGSNEQFF
>TRBJ2-1|11|TRBV14
CASSLWDEQFF
>TRBJ1-2|13|TRBV19
CASSILTGEGYTF
>TRBJ2-3|19|TRBV4-1
CASSQSGTSGRARTDTQYF
>TRBJ2-7|14|TRBV18
CASSHRGRSLEQYF
>TRBJ2-7|13|TRBV13
CASMTREGRKQYF
>TRBJ1-1|12|TRBV2
CATPGHWGERFF
>TRBJ2-1|15|TRBV7-2
CASSFAGQTYNEQFF
>TRBJ2-7|13|TRBV25-1
CASSGVNNYEQYF
>TRBJ2-1|16|TRBV5-1
CASSSGDVAGAGEQFF
>TRBJ2-3|15|TRBV5-1
CASSQEAGFTDTQYF
>TRBJ2-2|14|TRBV13
CASRRTANTGELFF